The entry that follows covers one T cell receptor beta chain sequence. Its antigen is undetermined. This record comes from a study of T cell responses to AZD1222 COVID-19 vaccine. Using immunoSEQ multiplex PCR, the repertoire was profiled, and TCRdb retains in-frame clones only, with some absent. Of tens of thousands of clones listed, approximately 90% are singletons. The study, taken as a whole, reports: Vaccine-related CD4 TCRs covered spike, predominating at 160-218 and 743-854. Baseline seropositivity occurred in only six AZD1222 recipients. Spike-specific TCR breadth and depth rose after two AZD1222 doses. White British donors predominated, females outnumbered males, and clonal diversity was possibly underestimated.

This CDR3 comprises 13 residues. V was clipped by 7 bases and J by 1 base, with 10 bases between them. Germline V gene lookup returns CDR1 MNHEY and CDR2 SVGAGI. The sequenced sample was peripheral blood, obtained on day 0 of AZD1222 vaccination. The origin of this receptor is an adult in good health. This chain links TRBV6-5 with TRBJ1-1; no reliable D call. Here the CDR3 DNA reads TGTGCCAGCACTCATATCAAGAACACTGAAGCTTTCTTT. Protein product: CASTHIKNTEAFF.